Listed below are T cell receptor beta chains from one sample, sequenced in a study of blood T cell repertoires in COVID-19. Some clones are missing from TCRdb's copy, which holds only in-frame ones; the method was immunoSEQ multiplex PCR. The table includes around 100,000 clones, around 90% detected once. Sample: peripheral blood. These receptors were taken from a human donor in a cohort sampled during active COVID-19. The CDR3 runs from the conserved cysteine through the conserved F or W. Each record gives: clone size, J gene, V gene, D gene, CDR3 protein, CDR3 DNA. The D gene is left open where the match is weak. Part of the rows lack a size; the others show once, few, many or a class for expanded clones.

NA	TRBJ2-7	TRBV12-3/TRBV12-4	NA	CASTPGVSYEQYF	TGTGCCAGCACCCCGGGAGTCTCCTACGAGCAGTACTTC
NA	TRBJ2-3	TRBV24-1	NA	CATSDPQGVEADTQYF	TGTGCCACCAGTGACCCCCAGGGTGTTGAGGCAGATACGCAGTATTTT
few	TRBJ2-7	TRBV4-2	NA	CASSQQDSNYLEQYF	TGTGCCAGCAGCCAGCAGGACAGTAACTACCTTGAGCAGTACTTC
NA	TRBJ2-1	TRBV25-1	TRBD2	CASQREGSYNEQFF	TGTGCCAGCCAGCGGGAGGGGTCTTACAATGAGCAGTTCTTC
NA	TRBJ1-5	TRBV27	TRBD1	CASSPRQGSNQPQHF	TGTGCCAGCAGTCCAAGACAGGGAAGCAATCAGCCCCAGCATTTT
NA	TRBJ1-4	TRBV9	TRBD1	CASSVGFGTGPNEKLFF	TGTGCCAGCAGCGTTGGCTTTGGGACAGGCCCTAATGAAAAACTGTTTTTT
NA	TRBJ2-3	TRBV28	NA	CASSLGGRRGTDTQYF	TGTGCCAGCAGTTTGGGTGGACGGCGGGGCACAGATACGCAGTATTTT
NA	TRBJ1-1	TRBV4-1	NA	CASSQESDTNTEAFF	TGCGCCAGCAGCCAAGAATCCGACACGAACACTGAAGCTTTCTTT
NA	TRBJ1-6	TRBV18	NA	CASSPQGYGNSPLHF	TGTGCCAGCTCACCGCAGGGTTATGGGAATTCACCCCTCCACTTT
once	TRBJ1-5	TRBV5-1	NA	CASSLDINQGRPQHF	TGCGCCAGCAGCTTGGATATCAATCAGGGGCGACCCCAGCATTTT
NA	TRBJ2-2	TRBV5-5	NA	CASSRTRGRTGELFF	TGTGCCAGCAGTCGGACCAGGGGTAGGACCGGGGAGCTGTTTTTT
NA	TRBJ2-3	TRBV4-1	NA	CASSPPGDTQYF	TGCGCCAGCAGCCCCCCGGGAGATACGCAGTATTTT
NA	TRBJ2-5	TRBV4-1	NA	CASSQDPSGQETQYF	TGCGCCAGCAGCCAAGATCCTTCGGGTCAAGAGACCCAGTACTTC
NA	TRBJ1-1	TRBV5-4	NA	CASSLTGSAEAFF	TGTGCCAGCAGCTTGACAGGGAGCGCTGAAGCTTTCTTT
NA	TRBJ2-5	TRBV6-2/TRBV6-3	TRBD2	CASSFSGTSHQETQYF	TGTGCCAGCAGTTTTTCCGGGACTAGCCACCAAGAGACCCAGTACTTC
NA	TRBJ1-3	TRBV12-5	NA	CASLGGSDHSSGNTIYF	TGTGCTAGCCTGGGGGGATCTGACCACAGCTCTGGAAACACCATATATTTT
once	TRBJ2-2	TRBV6-6	TRBD1	CASRTGSNTGELFF	TGTGCCAGCCGGACAGGGTCGAACACCGGGGAGCTGTTTTTT
NA	TRBJ2-3	TRBV4-1	TRBD2	CASSLRLAGALAPDTQYF	TGCGCCAGCAGCCTCCGACTAGCGGGGGCACTCGCACCAGATACGCAGTATTTT
once	TRBJ1-2	TRBV2	TRBD1	CASNRQGINYGYTF	TGTGCCAGCAATAGACAGGGTATAAACTATGGCTACACCTTC
NA	TRBJ2-3	TRBV3-1/TRBV3-2	NA	CASSQAQDYTDTQYF	TGTGCCAGCAGCCAAGCACAGGACTACACAGATACGCAGTATTTT
NA	TRBJ1-2	TRBV12-3/TRBV12-4	NA	CASDSYYGYTF	TGTGCCAGTGACAGCTACTATGGCTACACCTTC
NA	TRBJ2-7	TRBV18	NA	CASSPGRGVHEQYF	TGTGCCAGCTCACCCGGCCGGGGTGTTCACGAGCAGTACTTC
NA	TRBJ2-1	TRBV6-4	TRBD2	CASRAGTTTNEQFF	TGTGCCAGCAGGGCCGGGACTACAACGAATGAGCAGTTCTTC
NA	TRBJ1-2	TRBV19	NA	CATGNYGYTF	TGTGCCACAGGAAATTATGGCTACACCTTC
many	TRBJ2-4	TRBV7-9	NA	CASSLAEGARDF	TGTGCCAGCAGCTTAGCGGAGGGGGCTAGGGACTTC
NA	TRBJ1-1	TRBV15	NA	CATSREVQASKQAFF	TGTGCCACCAGCAGAGAGGTGCAGGCAAGTAAGCAAGCTTTCTTT
NA	TRBJ2-7	TRBV27	TRBD1	CASGPTGSGEQYF	TGTGCCAGCGGACCGACAGGGTCGGGCGAGCAGTACTTC
NA	TRBJ2-7	TRBV28	NA	CASSYTGRGAYEQYF	TGTGCCAGCAGTTACACAGGGAGAGGGGCCTACGAGCAGTACTTC
once	TRBJ2-1	TRBV6-5	TRBD2	CASSPTSGNNEQFF	TGTGCCAGCAGTCCGACTAGCGGAAACAATGAGCAGTTCTTC
NA	TRBJ1-2	TRBV9	TRBD1	CASSTRDRETYGYTF	TGTGCCAGCAGCACTCGGGACAGAGAAACATATGGCTACACCTTC
NA	TRBJ2-3	TRBV12-3/TRBV12-4	NA	CASGRTSTDTQYF	TGTGCCAGCGGGCGAACTAGCACAGATACGCAGTATTTT
once	TRBJ2-3	TRBV3-1/TRBV3-2	NA	CASSPSSVTQYF	TGTGCCAGCAGCCCTTCTAGCGTTACGCAGTATTTT
NA	TRBJ2-1	TRBV5-1	NA	CASSLTESTYNEQFF	TGCGCCAGCAGCTTGACAGAGTCGACCTACAATGAGCAGTTCTTC
NA	TRBJ2-7	TRBV7-9	NA	CASSLGQGPSYEQYF	TGTGCCAGCAGCTTAGGCCAGGGGCCCTCCTACGAGCAGTACTTC
NA	TRBJ1-2	TRBV28	TRBD1	CASSSTGGWGYTF	TGTGCCAGCAGTTCGACAGGGGGTTGGGGCTACACCTTC
NA	TRBJ2-1	TRBV4-2	NA	CASSQDQGGVGGVSYNEQFF	TGTGCCAGCAGCCAAGATCAGGGTGGTGTTGGAGGGGTTTCCTACAATGAGCAGTTCTTC
NA	TRBJ2-7	TRBV5-4	NA	CASSLLAGTLPTEQYF	TGTGCCAGCAGCTTGTTGGCCGGGACTCTGCCTACGGAGCAGTACTTC